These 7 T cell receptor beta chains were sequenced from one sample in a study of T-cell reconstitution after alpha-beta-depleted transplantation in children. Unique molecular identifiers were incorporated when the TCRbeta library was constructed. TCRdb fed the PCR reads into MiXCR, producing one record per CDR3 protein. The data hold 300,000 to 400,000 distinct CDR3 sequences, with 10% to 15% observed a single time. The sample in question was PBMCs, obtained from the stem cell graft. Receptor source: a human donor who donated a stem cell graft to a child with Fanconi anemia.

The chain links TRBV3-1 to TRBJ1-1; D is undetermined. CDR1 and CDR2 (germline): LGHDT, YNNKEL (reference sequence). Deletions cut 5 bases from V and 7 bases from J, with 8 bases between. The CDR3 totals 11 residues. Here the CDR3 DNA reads TGTGCCAGCAGCAAAATGGATGAAGCTTTCTTT. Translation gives CASSKMDEAFF.

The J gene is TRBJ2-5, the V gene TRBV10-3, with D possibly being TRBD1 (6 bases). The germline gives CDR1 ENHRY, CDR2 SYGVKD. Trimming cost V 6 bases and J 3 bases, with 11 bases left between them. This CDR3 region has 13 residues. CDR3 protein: CAIRPRTEETQYF. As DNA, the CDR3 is TGTGCCATCAGACCTAGGACAGAAGAGACCCAGTACTTC.

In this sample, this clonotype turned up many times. The chain's CDR3 is CASIPLKGHLDEQYV. The CDR3 DNA sequence: TGTGCCAGCATCCCCTTAAAGGGGCATCTTGACGAGCAGTACGTC. The V call is TRBV28, the J call TRBJ2-7; D might be TRBD1 (5 bases). The CDR3 has 15 residues. Germline V gene data show CDR1 as MDHEN and CDR2 as SYDVKM. V was shortened by 7 bases and J by 5 bases, with 21 bases between the two germline ends.

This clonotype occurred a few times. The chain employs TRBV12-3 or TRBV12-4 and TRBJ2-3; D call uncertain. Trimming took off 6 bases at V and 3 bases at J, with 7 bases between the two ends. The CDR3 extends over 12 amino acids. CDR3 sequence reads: CASSTRTDTQYF. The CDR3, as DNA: TGTGCCAGCAGCACGAGGACAGATACGCAGTATTTT.

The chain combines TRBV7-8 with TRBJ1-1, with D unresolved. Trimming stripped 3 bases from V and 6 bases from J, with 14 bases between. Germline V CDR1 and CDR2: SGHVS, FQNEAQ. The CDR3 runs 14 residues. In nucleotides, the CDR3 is TGTGCCAGCAGCTTCGATCACGGGGTCTCTGAAGCTTTCTTT. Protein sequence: CASSFDHGVSEAFF.

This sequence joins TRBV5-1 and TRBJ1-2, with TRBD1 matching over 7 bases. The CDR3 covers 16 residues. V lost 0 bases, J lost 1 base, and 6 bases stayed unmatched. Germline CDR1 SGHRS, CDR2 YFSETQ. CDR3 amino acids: CASSLEGQAYNYGYTF. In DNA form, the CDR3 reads TGCGCCAGCAGCTTGGAAGGACAGGCTTATAACTATGGCTACACCTTC.

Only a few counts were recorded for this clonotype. The chain's CDR3 is CASKEGQGNEQFF. Here the CDR3 DNA reads TGTGCCAGCAAGGAGGGACAGGGTAATGAGCAGTTCTTC. The rearrangement joins TRBV6-1 to TRBJ2-1; 9 nucleotides agree with TRBD1. J was trimmed by 7 bases and V by 7 bases; bases with no gene match: 5. The CDR3 extends over 13 amino acids. CDR1 is MNHNS, CDR2 SASEGT, per germline.